What follows is one T cell receptor beta chain and its context. This entry comes from a study of T cell responses to AZD1222 COVID-19 vaccine. The CDR3 covers 13 residues. The V and J ends lost 7 bases and 2 bases respectively, with 8 bases between them. TCRdb keeps only in-frame clones here, not all; method: immunoSEQ multiplex PCR. The sample records nearly 110,000 clones, approximately 86% being singletons. The sample was peripheral blood, taken on day 0 of AZD1222 vaccination. The TCR sequence derives from an adult in good health. The genes are TRBV12-3 or TRBV12-4 and TRBJ1-4; no clear D. CDR3 bases: TGTGCCAGCAAGCGTGGTACTAATGAAAAACTGTTTTTT. Protein product: CASKRGTNEKLFF.